This T cell receptor (beta chain) derives from a study of blood T cell repertoires in COVID-19. The wider study: In each case, the material was cDNA or gDNA derived from T cells, B-cell-depleted T cells, or PBMCs.

The germline CDR1 and CDR2 sequences are MNHEY and SVGAGI. With 11 bases removed from V and 7 bases from J, the gap between germline ends came to 23 bases. This CDR3 is built from 14 residues. Generated by immunoSEQ multiplex PCR, the TCRdb table keeps only in-frame clones and is missing some. The sample gives about 100,000 clones, 70% to 90% of which show up once; 10% to 15% is in the top ten. The chain combines TRBV6-5 with TRBJ1-2, with D tentatively TRBD1 (6 bases). Sequencing was done on a sample of peripheral blood. This TCR derives from a human donor in a cohort sampled during active COVID-19. The CDR3 here is CAASGGLDRGGYTF. As DNA, the CDR3 is TGTGCCGCCTCGGGGGGGCTTGATAGGGGTGGCTACACCTTC.